The clone carrying this T cell receptor (beta chain) is labeled medium-sized (0.01 to 0.1%). This sample is part of a study of PD-L1 blockade in urothelial cancer. The repertoire was sequenced with immunoSEQ multiplex PCR; TCRdb's copy has only in-frame clones and lacks some. The table has about 37,000 clones, over 70% seen once. The germline gives CDR1 MGHRA, CDR2 YSYEKL. The CDR3 totals 14 residues. The V segment lost 0 bases and the J segment 4 bases; nucleotides outside the gene matches: 3. Time point indicated: pretreatment peripheral blood. The sample was PBMCs, taken around atezolizumab (anti-PD-L1) treatment. The chain recombines TRBV4-1 with TRBJ2-7, with 7 positions matching TRBD1. This sequence originates from a man aged 60 to 75 with urothelial cancer. CDR3 region: CASSQDAGGYEQYF. CDR3 sequence (DNA): TGCGCCAGCAGCCAAGATGCAGGGGGTTACGAGCAGTACTTC.